One and the same sample provided the 7 T cell receptor beta chains below, sequenced in a study of T cell repertoires in cytomegalovirus infection. TCRdb fed the reads into MiXCR, producing one record per CDR3 protein. This table holds hundreds of thousands of distinct CDR3 sequences, around a sixth found once. Sequencing was carried out using PBMCs. The origin of the receptors is a human donor in good health (CMV status not recorded). Some clones in this sample may be carry-over from other donors' samples.

This clonotype was seen at least ten times. This chain uses TRBV28 with TRBJ1-6, with 12 positions matching TRBD1. The J segment lost 7 bases and the V segment lost 5 bases, leaving 3 bases of the junction unmatched. The CDR3 length is 15 residues. CDR1 and CDR2 (germline): MDHEN, SYDVKM. The CDR3 spells CASSLGQGANSPLHF. The CDR3 DNA sequence: TGTGCCAGCAGTCTGGGACAGGGGGCAAATTCACCCCTCCACTTT.

The chain combines TRBV19 with TRBJ1-3; D call uncertain. Germline values: CDR1 LNHDA, CDR2 SQIVND (reference sequence). This CDR3 comprises 17 residues. Trimming took 5 bases from V and 3 from J, leaving 20 bases between them. As DNA, the CDR3 is TGTGCCAGTAGTCCGAGGCCGTTCCTCGTGGATGGAAACACCATATATTTT. It encodes CASSPRPFLVDGNTIYF. Drawing the rest from reference TRBV19 and TRBJ1-3, the complete variable domain is DGGITQSPKYLFRKEGQNVTLSCEQNLNHDAMYWYRQDPGQGLRLIYYSQIVNDFQKGDIAEGYSVSREKKESFPLTVTSAQKNPTAFYLCASSPRPFLVDGNTIYFGEGSWLTVV.

This clonotype was picked up a small number of times. The V and J genes are TRBV29-1 and TRBJ1-6; D not resolved. The CDR3 is 12 residues long. With 1 base removed from V and 6 bases from J, the gap between germline ends came to 4 bases. Per germline, CDR1 SQVTM and CDR2 ANQGSEA. CDR3 DNA: TGCAGCGTTGAAGTGGGTAATTCACCCCTCCACTTT. It translates to CSVEVGNSPLHF.

This clonotype was detected many times. The V gene is TRBV4-1, the J gene TRBJ2-5, with D possibly being TRBD2 (6 bases). This CDR3 comprises 16 residues. Looked up from germline, CDR1 is MGHRA and CDR2 is YSYEKL. Deletions cut 2 bases from V and 5 bases from J, with 18 bases between. The CDR3 sequence is CASSQHRDLAPETQYF. DNA of the CDR3: TGCGCCAGCAGCCAACACCGGGACTTAGCGCCCGAGACCCAGTACTTC.

The gene calls are TRBV5-5 and TRBJ2-2; TRBD1 aligns across 8 bases. The CDR3 extends over 15 amino acids. After removal of 3 bases from V and 6 bases from J, the junction contained 7 bases not matched to a gene. The V gene's germline CDR1 is SGHKS and CDR2 YYEKEE (reference sequence). The CDR3 coding sequence is TGTGCCAGCAGCTCCGGGACAGGCGATCCCGGGGAGCTGTTTTTT. It is translated as CASSSGTGDPGELFF. Filled out from reference TRBV5-5 and TRBJ2-2, the complete variable domain reads DAGVTQSPTHLIKTRGQQVTLRCSPISGHKSVSWYQQVLGQGPQFIFQYYEKEERGRGNFPDRFSARQFPNYSSELNVNALLLGDSALYLCASSSGTGDPGELFFGEGSRLTVL.

This clonotype was detected only a few times. The rearrangement uses TRBV25-1 and TRBJ2-7; 7 bases align to TRBD1. This CDR3 is 14 amino acids long. From germline, CDR1 is MGHDK and CDR2 SYGVNS. J was trimmed by 3 bases and V by 3 bases; bases with no gene match: 5. The CDR3 here is CASSEAGQVYEQYF. The CDR3 DNA is TGTGCCAGCAGTGAGGCCGGACAGGTCTACGAGCAGTACTTC.

This clonotype was picked up many times. The chain carries TRBV2 and TRBJ2-5; TRBD1 matches at 7 bases. V lost 5 bases, J lost 0 bases, and 12 bases stayed unmatched. This CDR3 spans 17 amino acids. The germline V gene encodes CDR1 SNHLY and CDR2 FYNNEI. CDR3 residues: CASSLWTGTAYQETQYF. The DNA for the CDR3 is TGTGCCAGCAGTCTTTGGACCGGGACAGCTTACCAAGAGACCCAGTACTTC.